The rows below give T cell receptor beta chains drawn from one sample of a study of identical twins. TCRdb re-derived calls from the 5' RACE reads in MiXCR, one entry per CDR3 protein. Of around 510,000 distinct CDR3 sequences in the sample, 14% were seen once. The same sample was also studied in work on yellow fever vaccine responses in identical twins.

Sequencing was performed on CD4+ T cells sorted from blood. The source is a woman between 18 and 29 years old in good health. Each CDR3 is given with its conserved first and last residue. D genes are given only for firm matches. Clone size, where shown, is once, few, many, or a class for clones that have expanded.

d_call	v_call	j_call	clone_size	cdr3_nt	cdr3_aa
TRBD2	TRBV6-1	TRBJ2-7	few	TGTGCCAGCAGGAATTCCGGCGGGACTAGTTATGGGCAGTACTTC	CASRNSGGTSYGQYF
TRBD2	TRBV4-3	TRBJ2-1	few	TGCGCCAGCAGCCAAGATCCTAGCGGGAGCTCTTACAATGAGCAGTTCTTC	CASSQDPSGSSYNEQFF
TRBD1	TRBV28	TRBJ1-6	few	TGTGCCAGCAGTTCACCCCAGGTTGGCAGGGGGCGGGTTCATAATTCACCCCTCCACTTT	CASSSPQVGRGRVHNSPLHF
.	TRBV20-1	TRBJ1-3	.	TGCAGTGCTAGTGGCAGCTCTGGAAACACCATATATTTT	CSASGSSGNTIYF
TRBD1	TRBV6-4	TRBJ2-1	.	TGTGCCAGCAGTGGACAGGGAAATGAGCAGTTCTTC	CASSGQGNEQFF
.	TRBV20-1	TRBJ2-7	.	TGCAGTGCTAGAGCCCCCCTAGCCCTGAAGAACGAGCAGTACTTC	CSARAPLALKNEQYF
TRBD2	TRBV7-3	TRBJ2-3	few	TGTGCCAGCAGCCCGACTAGCGGGGGCTACGATACGCAGTATTTT	CASSPTSGGYDTQYF
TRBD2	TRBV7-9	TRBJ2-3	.	TGTGCCAGCAGGGCCCCGGGACTAGCGAGAGGTGGAGATACGCAGTATTTT	CASRAPGLARGGDTQYF
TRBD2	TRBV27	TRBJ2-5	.	TGTGCCAGCAGCCACGAAGCGGGAAGAACCAGGGAGACCCAGTACTTC	CASSHEAGRTRETQYF
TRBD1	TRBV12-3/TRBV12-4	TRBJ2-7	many	TGTGCCAGCAGTTTATTATCGGACAGGGGGGGCGAGCAGTACTTC	CASSLLSDRGGEQYF
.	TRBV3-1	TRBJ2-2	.	TGTGCCAGCAGCCCCTTCTCCCCAACCGGGGAGCTGTTTTTT	CASSPFSPTGELFF
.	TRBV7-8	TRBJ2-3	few	TGTGCCAGCAGCTTAGGACTGACTTACACAGATACGCAGTATTTT	CASSLGLTYTDTQYF
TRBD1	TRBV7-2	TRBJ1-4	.	TGTGCCAGCAGCTCCGGACAGGGGGGATTTAATGAAAAACTGTTTTTT	CASSSGQGGFNEKLFF
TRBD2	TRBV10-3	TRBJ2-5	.	TGTGCCATCAGTGTGGCTAGCGGGAGTTTCATGGAGACCCAGTACTTC	CAISVASGSFMETQYF
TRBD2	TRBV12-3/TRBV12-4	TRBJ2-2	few	TGTGCCAGCACCCCGGGGGGGACCCCCGGGGAGCTGTTTTTT	CASTPGGTPGELFF
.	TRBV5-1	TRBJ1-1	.	TGCGCCAGCAGCTATGGACAGCCGAACACTGAAGCTTTCTTT	CASSYGQPNTEAFF
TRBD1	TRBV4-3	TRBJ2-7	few	TGCGCCAGCAGCCCCACAGGGGGCGGGGGATCACCCGCCTACGAGCAGTACTTC	CASSPTGGGGSPAYEQYF
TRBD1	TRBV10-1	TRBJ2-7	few	TGCGCCAGCAGTCCCGGGACAGGTTCCGAGCAGTACTTC	CASSPGTGSEQYF
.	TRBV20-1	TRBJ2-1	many	TGCAGTGCTAGTCCCGCGGGTCGCTCCTACAATGAGCAGTTCTTC	CSASPAGRSYNEQFF
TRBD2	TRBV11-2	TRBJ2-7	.	TGTGCCAGCAGCTTGGGGACTAGCGGGAGAGTTGAGCAGTACTTC	CASSLGTSGRVEQYF
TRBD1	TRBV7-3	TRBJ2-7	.	TGTGCCAGCAGAGAGGACAGGGAGGAGAAGTACGAGCAGTACTTC	CASREDREEKYEQYF
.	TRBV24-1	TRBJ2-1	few	TGTGCCACCAGTGAGCGGGACCCCACGGCTTTCTACAATGAGCAGTTCTTC	CATSERDPTAFYNEQFF
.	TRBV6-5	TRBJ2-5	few	TGTGCCAGCAGTTACTCCTTCATTTTAGAGACCCAGTACTTC	CASSYSFILETQYF
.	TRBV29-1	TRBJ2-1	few	TGCAGCGTTGACCCGAGGTCCGATGAGCAGTTCTTC	CSVDPRSDEQFF
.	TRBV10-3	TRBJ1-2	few	TGTGCCATCAGCTTAGAACCCTATGGCTACACCTTC	CAISLEPYGYTF
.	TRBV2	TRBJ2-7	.	TGTGCCAGCAACCCCCGGGGACAAAGCTCCTACGAGCAGTACTTC	CASNPRGQSSYEQYF
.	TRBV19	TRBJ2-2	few	TGTGCCAGTAGTATAGACGGCGTCGCAGGGTCGGGCACCGGGGAGCTGTTTTTT	CASSIDGVAGSGTGELFF
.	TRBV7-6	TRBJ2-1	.	TGTGCCAGCAGCTTAGATGGAGGGGCAGGCAATGAGCAGTTCTTC	CASSLDGGAGNEQFF
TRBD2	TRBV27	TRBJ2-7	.	TGTGCCAGCAGTTCGGGACTAGCGGGAGCTTTTGCAGAGCAGTACTTC	CASSSGLAGAFAEQYF
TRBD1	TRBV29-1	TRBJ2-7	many	TGCAGCGTTCGTAGGGCGGGACAGGGTCGTTCCGAGCAGTACTTC	CSVRRAGQGRSEQYF
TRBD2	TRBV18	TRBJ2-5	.	TGTGCCAGCTCCCGGACTAGCGGGAAGCGGGAGACCCAGTACTTC	CASSRTSGKRETQYF
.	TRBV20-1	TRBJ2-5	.	TGCAGTGCTTGGGTTGGGGAGACCCAGTACTTC	CSAWVGETQYF
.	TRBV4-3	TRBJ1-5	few	TGCGCCAGCAGCCAAGATCGGGGGGGGCGGCCTCAGCCCCAGCATTTT	CASSQDRGGRPQPQHF
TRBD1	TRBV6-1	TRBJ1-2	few	TGTGCCAGCAGTGAAGGGGACAGACAACTCCATGGCTACACCTTC	CASSEGDRQLHGYTF
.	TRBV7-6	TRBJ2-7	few	TGTGCCAGCAGCCCTGGACCTGTTAACGAGCAGTACTTC	CASSPGPVNEQYF
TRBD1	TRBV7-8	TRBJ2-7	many	TGTGCCAGCAGCTTAGGTACCGGGACAGTCGTCGGGGAGCAGTACTTC	CASSLGTGTVVGEQYF
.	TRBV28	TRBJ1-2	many	TGTGCCAGCAGTTCCCAGGGGTGGGATGGCTACACCTTC	CASSSQGWDGYTF
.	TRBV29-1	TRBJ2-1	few	TGCAGCGCTAGGACCGCCTACAATGAGCAGTTCTTC	CSARTAYNEQFF
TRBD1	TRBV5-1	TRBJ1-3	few	TGCGCCAGCAGATACCGGGACAGGTTGAGCTCTGGAAACACCATATATTTT	CASRYRDRLSSGNTIYF
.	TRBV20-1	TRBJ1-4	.	TGCAGTGCTAGATCCTCTATTGGAGCAACTAATGAAAAACTGCTTTTT	CSARSSIGATNEKLLF
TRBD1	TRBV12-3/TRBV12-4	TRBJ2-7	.	TGTGCCAGCAGCCTCTGGGGGACAGGAGATTACGAGCAGTACTTC	CASSLWGTGDYEQYF
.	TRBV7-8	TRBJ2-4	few	TGTGCCAGCAGCTTGGAGACCGAAGGGCCGCAATTC	CASSLETEGPQF
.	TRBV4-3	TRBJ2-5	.	TGCGCCAGCAGCCAAGATGTTCGCGTCGACGGCCAAGAGACCCAGTACTTC	CASSQDVRVDGQETQYF
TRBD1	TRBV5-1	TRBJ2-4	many	TGCGCCAGCAGCCCTACCGGGACAGGGGGTGCAAACATTCAGTACTTC	CASSPTGTGGANIQYF
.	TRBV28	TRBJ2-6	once	TGTGCCAGCAGTTTCGTGTGGGGGCATGGGGCCAACGTCCTGACTTTC	CASSFVWGHGANVLTF
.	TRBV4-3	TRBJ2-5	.	TGCGCCAGCAGCCAAACGATAGGTGCGATGGAGACCCAGTACTTC	CASSQTIGAMETQYF
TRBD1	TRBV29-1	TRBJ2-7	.	TGCAGCGCTGAGGGGGCCCACGAGCAGTACTTC	CSAEGAHEQYF
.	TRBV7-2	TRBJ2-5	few	TGTGCCAGCAGCAACTCGGGGGAGACCCAGTACTTC	CASSNSGETQYF